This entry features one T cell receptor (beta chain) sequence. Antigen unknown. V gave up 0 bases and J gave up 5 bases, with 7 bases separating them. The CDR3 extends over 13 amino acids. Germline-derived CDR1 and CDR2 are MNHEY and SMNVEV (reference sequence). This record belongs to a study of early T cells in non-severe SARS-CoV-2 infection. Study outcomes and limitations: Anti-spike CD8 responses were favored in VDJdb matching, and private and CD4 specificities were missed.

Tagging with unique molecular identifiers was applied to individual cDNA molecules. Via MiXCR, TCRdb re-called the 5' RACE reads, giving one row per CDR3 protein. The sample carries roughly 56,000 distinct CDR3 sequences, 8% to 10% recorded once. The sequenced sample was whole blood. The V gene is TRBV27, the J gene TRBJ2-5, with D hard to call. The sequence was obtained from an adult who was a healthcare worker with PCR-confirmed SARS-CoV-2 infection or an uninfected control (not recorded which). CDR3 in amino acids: CASSLSPSETQYF. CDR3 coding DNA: TGTGCCAGCAGTTTATCCCCCTCTGAGACCCAGTACTTC.